This entry features one T cell receptor beta chain sequence. Its antigen remains unknown. This record belongs to a study of cytomegalovirus exposure and HLA in healthy donors. For the study at large: The 95 million to 120 million unique TCR beta sequences, from 150 million to 200 million T cells, were found by an earlier analysis.

Trimming at V came to 4 bases and at J to 4 bases, leaving 7 bases not matched to a gene. This CDR3 comprises 14 residues. CDR1 SGHRS and CDR2 YFSETQ come from the germline V gene. Broader study findings: Apart from CMV serostatus, no immune exposure information was available. Among TCR sequences, most were rare, though some public TCRs appeared in many donors. With DRB1 most and HLA-C fewest, TCR association rates differed between HLA loci in a later analysis.

Primers: 60 Vbeta forward and 13 Jbeta reverse. Using immunoSEQ multiplex PCR, the repertoire was profiled, and TCRdb retains in-frame clones only, with some absent. The repertoire consists of approximately 140,000 clones, with 60% to 85% occurring once and the leading ten covering over 1%. This TCR derives from a male donor in good health and CMV-seropositive. The chain is built from TRBV5-1 and TRBJ1-2, with TRBD1 matching over 7 bases. The sample comprised PBMCs. The CDR3 protein is CASSTGGQVYGYTF. In nucleotides, the CDR3 is TGCGCCAGCAGCACCGGCGGACAGGTCTATGGCTACACCTTC.